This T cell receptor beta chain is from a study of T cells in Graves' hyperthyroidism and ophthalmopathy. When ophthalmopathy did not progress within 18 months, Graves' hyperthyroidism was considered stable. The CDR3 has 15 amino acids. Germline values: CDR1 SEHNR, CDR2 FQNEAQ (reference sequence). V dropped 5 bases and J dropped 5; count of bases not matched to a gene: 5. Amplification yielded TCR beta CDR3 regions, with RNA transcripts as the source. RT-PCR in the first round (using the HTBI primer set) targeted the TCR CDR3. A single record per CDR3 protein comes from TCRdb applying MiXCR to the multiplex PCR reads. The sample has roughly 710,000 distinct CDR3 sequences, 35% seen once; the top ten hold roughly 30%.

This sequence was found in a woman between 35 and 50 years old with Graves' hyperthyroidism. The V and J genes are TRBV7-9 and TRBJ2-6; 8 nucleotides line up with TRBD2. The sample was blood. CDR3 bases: TGTGCCAGCAGCCGAAGCGGGGGCTGGGCCAACGTCCTGACTTTC. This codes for CASSRSGGWANVLTF.